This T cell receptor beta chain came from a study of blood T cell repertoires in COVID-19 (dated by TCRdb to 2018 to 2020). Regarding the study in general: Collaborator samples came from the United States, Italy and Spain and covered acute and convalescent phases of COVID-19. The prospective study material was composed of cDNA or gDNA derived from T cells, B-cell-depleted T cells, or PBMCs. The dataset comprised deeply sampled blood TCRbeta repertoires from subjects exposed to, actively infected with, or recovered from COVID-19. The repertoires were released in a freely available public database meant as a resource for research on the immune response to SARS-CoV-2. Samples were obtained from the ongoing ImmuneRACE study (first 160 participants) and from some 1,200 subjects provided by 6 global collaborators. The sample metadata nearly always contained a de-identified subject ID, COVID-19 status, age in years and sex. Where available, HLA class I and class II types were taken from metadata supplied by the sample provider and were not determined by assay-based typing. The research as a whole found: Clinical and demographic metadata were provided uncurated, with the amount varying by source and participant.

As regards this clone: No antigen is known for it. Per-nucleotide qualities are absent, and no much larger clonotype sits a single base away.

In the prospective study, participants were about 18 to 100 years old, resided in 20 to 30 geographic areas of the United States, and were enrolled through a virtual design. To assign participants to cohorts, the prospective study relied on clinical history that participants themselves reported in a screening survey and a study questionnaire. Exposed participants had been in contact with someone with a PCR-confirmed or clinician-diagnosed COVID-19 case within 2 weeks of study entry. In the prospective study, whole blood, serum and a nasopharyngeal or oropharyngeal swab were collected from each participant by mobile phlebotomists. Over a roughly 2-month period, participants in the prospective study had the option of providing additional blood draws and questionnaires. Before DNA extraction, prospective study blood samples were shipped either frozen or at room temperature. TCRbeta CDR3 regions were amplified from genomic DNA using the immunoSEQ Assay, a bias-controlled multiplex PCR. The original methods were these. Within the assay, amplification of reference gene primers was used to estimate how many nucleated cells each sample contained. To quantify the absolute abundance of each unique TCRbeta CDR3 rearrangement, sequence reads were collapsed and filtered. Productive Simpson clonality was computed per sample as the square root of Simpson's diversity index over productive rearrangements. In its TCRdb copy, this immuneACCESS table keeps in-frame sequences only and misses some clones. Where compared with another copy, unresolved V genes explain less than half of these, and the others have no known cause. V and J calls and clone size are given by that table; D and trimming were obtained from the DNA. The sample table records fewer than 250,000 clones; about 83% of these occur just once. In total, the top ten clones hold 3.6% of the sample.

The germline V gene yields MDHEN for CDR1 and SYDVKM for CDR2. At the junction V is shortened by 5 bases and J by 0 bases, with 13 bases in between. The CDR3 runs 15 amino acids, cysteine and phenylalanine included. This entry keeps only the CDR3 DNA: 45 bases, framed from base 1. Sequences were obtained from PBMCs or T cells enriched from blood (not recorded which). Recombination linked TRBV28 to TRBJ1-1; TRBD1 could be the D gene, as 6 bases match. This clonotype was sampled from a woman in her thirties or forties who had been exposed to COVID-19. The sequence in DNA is TGTGCCAGCAGTCCGTGGACAGCGTTGAACACTGAAGCTTTCTTT. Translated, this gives CASSPWTALNTEAFF.